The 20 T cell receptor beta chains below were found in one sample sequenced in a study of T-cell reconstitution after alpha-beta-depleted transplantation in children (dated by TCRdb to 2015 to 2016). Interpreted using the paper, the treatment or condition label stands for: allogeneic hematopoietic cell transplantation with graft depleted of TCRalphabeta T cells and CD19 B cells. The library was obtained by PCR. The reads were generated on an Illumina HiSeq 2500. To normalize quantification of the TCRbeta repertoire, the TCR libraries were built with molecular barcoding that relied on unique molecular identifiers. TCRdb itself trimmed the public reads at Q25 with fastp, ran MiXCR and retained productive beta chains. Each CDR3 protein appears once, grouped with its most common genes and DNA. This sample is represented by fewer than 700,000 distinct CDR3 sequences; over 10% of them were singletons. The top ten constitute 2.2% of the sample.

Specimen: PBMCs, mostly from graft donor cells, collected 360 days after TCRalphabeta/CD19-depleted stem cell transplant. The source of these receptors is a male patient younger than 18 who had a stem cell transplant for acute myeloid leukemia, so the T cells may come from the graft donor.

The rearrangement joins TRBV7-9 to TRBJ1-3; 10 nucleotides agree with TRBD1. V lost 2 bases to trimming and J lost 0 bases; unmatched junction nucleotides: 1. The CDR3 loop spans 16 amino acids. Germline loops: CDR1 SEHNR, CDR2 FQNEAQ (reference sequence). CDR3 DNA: TGTGCCAGCAGCTTATGGACAGGGGGCTCTGGAAACACCATATATTTT. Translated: CASSLWTGGSGNTIYF.

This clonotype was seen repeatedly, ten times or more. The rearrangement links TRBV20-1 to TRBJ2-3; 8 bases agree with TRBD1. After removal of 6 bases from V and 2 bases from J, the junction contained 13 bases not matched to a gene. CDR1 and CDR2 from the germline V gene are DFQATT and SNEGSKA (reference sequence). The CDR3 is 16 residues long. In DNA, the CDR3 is TGCAGTGCGTCAGGGGGCGCTAGCCCCTTCACAGATACGCAGTATTTT. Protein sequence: CSASGGASPFTDTQYF.

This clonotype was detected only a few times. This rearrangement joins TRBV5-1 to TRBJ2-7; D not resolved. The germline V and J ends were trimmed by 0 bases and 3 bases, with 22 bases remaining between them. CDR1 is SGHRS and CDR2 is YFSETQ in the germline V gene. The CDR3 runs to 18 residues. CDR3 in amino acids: CASSLEPSSTELFYEQYF. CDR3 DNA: TGCGCCAGCAGCTTGGAACCCTCCTCGACCGAGCTGTTCTACGAGCAGTACTTC.

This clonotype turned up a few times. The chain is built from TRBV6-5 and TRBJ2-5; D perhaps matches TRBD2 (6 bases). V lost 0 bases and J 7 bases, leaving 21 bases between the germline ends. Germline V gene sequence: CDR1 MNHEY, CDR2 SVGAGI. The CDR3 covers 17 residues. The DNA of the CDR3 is TGTGCCAGCAGTTACTCGGGAGGACGGGTACCCACGGGGACCCAGTACTTC. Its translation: CASSYSGGRVPTGTQYF.

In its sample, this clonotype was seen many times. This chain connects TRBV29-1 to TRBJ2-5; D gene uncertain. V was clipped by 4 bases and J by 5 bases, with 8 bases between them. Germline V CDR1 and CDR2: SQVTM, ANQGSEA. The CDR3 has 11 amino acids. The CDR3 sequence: CSVVQLETQYF. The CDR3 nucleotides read TGCAGCGTTGTTCAGCTCGAGACCCAGTACTTC.

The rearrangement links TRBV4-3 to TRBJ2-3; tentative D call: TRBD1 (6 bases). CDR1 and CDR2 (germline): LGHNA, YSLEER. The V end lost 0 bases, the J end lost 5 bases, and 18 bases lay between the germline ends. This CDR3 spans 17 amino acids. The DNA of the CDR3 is TGCGCCAGCAGCCAAGATCGAATTATGGGGGCTGGAGATACGCAGTATTTT. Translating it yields CASSQDRIMGAGDTQYF.

The CDR3 loop is CSAREVDTGELFF. The CDR3 DNA follows: TGCAGTGCACGGGAGGTGGACACCGGGGAGCTGTTTTTT. The chain has TRBV20-1 and TRBJ2-2; 7 bases match TRBD2. This CDR3 is 13 amino acids long. The trim removed 6 bases at V and 3 bases at J, leaving 4 bases unmatched. Germline loops: CDR1 DFQATT, CDR2 SNEGSKA (reference sequence).

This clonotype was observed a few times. In nucleotides, the CDR3 is TGTGCCAGCAGGGGTAGCGGGAGGGAGACCCAGTACTTC. Translating gives CASRGSGRETQYF. The chain combines TRBV28 with TRBJ2-5, with TRBD2 identical over 10 bases. Germline trimming cut 6 bases from V and 5 bases from J; bases unmatched to any gene: 3. The germline V gene encodes CDR1 MDHEN and CDR2 SYDVKM. CDR3 size: 13 residues.

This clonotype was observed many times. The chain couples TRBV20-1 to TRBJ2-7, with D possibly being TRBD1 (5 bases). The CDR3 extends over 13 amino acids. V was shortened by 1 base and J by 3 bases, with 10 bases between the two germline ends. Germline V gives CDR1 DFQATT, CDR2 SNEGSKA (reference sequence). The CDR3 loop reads CSARVTGDYEQYF. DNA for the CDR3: TGCAGTGCTAGAGTTACAGGCGACTACGAGCAGTACTTC.

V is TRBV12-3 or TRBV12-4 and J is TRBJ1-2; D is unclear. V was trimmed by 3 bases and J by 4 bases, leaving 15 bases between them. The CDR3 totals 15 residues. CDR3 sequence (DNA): TGTGCCAGCAGTTTCCCCTCGGACGGGTTCTATGGCTACACCTTC. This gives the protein CASSFPSDGFYGYTF.

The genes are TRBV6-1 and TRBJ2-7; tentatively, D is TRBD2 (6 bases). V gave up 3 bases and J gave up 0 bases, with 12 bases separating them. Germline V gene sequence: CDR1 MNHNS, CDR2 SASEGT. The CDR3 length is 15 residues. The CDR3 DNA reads TGTGCCAGCAGTGATTGGGGGGAAAGCTCCTACGAGCAGTACTTC. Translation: CASSDWGESSYEQYF.

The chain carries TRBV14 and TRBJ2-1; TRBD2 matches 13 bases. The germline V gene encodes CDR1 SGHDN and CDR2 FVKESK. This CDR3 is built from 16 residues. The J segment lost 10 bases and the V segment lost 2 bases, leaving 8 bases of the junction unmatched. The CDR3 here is CASSQPGLAGNDEQFF. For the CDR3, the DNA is TGTGCCAGCAGCCAACCGGGACTAGCGGGAAATGACGAGCAGTTCTTC. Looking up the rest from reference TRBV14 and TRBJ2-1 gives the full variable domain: EAGVTQFPSHSVIEKGQTVTLRCDPISGHDNLYWYRRVMGKEIKFLLHFVKESKQDESGMPNNRFLAERTGGTYSTLKVQPAELEDSGVYFCASSQPGLAGNDEQFFGPGTRLTVL.

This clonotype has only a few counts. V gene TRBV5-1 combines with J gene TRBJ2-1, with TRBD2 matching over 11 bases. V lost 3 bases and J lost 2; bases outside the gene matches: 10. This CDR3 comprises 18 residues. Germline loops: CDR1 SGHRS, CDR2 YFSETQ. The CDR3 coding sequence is TGCGCCAGCAGCTCCTGGACCCGACTAGCGGGGCCCTACAATGAGCAGTTCTTC. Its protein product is CASSSWTRLAGPYNEQFF. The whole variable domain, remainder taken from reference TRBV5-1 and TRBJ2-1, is KAGVTQTPRYLIKTRGQQVTLSCSPISGHRSVSWYQQTPGQGLQFLFEYFSETQRNKGNFPGRFSGRQFSNSRSEMNVSTLELGDSALYLCASSSWTRLAGPYNEQFFGPGTRLTVL.

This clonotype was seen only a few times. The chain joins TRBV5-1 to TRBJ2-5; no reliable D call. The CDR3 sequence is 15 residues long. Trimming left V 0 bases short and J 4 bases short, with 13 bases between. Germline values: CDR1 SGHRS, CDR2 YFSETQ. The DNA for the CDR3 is TGCGCCAGCAGCTTGGATCCCGGTAGGCTAGAGACCCAGTACTTC. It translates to CASSLDPGRLETQYF.

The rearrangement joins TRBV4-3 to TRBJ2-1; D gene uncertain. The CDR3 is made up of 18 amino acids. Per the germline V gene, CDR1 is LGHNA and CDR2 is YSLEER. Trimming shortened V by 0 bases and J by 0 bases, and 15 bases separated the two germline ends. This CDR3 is CASSQDRRLTSSYNEQFF. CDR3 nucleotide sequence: TGCGCCAGCAGCCAAGATCGACGGTTAACCAGCTCCTACAATGAGCAGTTCTTC.

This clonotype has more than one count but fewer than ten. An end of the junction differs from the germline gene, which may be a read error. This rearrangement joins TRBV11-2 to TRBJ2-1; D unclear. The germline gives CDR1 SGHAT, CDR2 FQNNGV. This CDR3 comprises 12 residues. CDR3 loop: CASSLGAGWQFF. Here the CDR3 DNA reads TGTGCCAGCAGTTTAGGAGCCGGGTGGCAGTTCTTC.

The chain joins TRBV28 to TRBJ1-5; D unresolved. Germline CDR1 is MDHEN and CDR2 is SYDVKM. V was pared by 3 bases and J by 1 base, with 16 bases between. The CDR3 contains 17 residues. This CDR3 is CASSFERYRISNQPQHF. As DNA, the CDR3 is TGTGCCAGCAGTTTCGAGCGTTACAGAATAAGCAATCAGCCCCAGCATTTT.

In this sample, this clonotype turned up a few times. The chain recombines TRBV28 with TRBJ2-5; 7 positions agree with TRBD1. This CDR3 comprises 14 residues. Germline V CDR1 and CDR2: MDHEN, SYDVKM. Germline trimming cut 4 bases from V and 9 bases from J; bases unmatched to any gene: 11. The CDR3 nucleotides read TGTGCCAGCAGTTGGGGACAGTCGGATTGGTCCCAGTACTTC. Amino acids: CASSWGQSDWSQYF.

CDR3 sequence reads: CASSTQLAAPSYNEQFF. Here the CDR3 DNA reads TGTGCCAGCAGCACCCAACTAGCGGCCCCCTCCTACAATGAGCAGTTCTTC. V usage is TRBV11-1 and J usage is TRBJ2-1, with 8 bases aligning to TRBD2. CDR1 is SGHAT, CDR2 FQDESV, per germline (reference sequence). Germline trimming cut 5 bases from V and 0 bases from J; bases unmatched to any gene: 9. The CDR3 contains 17 residues.

CDR3 sequence: CAILGRIGVEQFF. CDR3 DNA sequence: TGCGCCATCCTAGGGCGGATAGGAGTAGAGCAGTTCTTC. The gene calls are TRBV23-1 and TRBJ2-1; unclear D gene. TRBV23-1 is an ORF, with its function uncertain. CDR3 length: 13 amino acids. The V gene lost 10 bases and the J gene lost 10 bases, with 20 bases spanning the gap.